This TCR beta chain comes out of a study of blood T cell repertoires in COVID-19. In regard to this clone: Other DNA sequences of this sample code for an identical CDR3.

Enrollees, about 18 to 95 years old, lived in 20 to 25 US areas. Participant-reported clinical history was the basis for cohort assignment. Measured with immunoSEQ multiplex PCR; TCRdb has only the in-frame clones, and not every one. Among over 300,000 clones listed, 75% to 90% were seen once. The junction had 14 bases not matched to a gene; V was cut back by 4 bases and J by 6 bases. Germline V gives CDR1 SGDLS, CDR2 YYNGEE. The length of the CDR3 is 16 residues. The origin of this receptor is a young man who had recovered from COVID-19. The sequenced sample was PBMCs or T cells enriched from blood (not recorded which). The V call is TRBV9, the J call TRBJ2-3; 7 positions match TRBD2. The CDR3 sequence: CASSPRAAGEVDTQYF. The DNA of the CDR3 is TGTGCCAGCAGCCCCCGGGCGGCGGGGGAGGTCGATACGCAGTATTTT.